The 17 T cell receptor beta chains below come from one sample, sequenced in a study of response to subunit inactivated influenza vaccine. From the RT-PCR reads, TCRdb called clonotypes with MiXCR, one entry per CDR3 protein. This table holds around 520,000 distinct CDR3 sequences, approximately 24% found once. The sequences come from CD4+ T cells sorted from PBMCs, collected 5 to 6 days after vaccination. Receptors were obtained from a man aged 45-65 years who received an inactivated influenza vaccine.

The CDR3 region is CASSQVLAGGLRQFF. As DNA, the CDR3 is TGCGCCAGCAGCCAAGTACTGGCGGGGGGGCTCAGACAGTTCTTC. The rearrangement uses TRBV4-1 and TRBJ2-1, with 9 positions matching TRBD2. V was pared by 1 base and J by 13 bases, with 11 bases of the junction left unmatched. There are 15 residues in the CDR3. The germline CDR1 and CDR2 sequences are MGHRA and YSYEKL.

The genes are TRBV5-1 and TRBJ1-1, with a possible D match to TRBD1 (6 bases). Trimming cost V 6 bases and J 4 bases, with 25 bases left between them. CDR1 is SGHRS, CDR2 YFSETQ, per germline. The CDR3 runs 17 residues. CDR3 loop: CASKGGGTAFFVTEAFF. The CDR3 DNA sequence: TGCGCCAGCAAAGGAGGGGGGACCGCCTTTTTCGTCACTGAAGCTTTCTTT.

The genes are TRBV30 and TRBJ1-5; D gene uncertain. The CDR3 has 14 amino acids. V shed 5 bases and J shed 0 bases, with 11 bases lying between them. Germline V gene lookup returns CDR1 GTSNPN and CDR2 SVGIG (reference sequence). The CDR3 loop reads CAWDGGVSNQPQHF. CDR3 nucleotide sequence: TGTGCCTGGGATGGTGGGGTTAGCAATCAGCCCCAGCATTTT.

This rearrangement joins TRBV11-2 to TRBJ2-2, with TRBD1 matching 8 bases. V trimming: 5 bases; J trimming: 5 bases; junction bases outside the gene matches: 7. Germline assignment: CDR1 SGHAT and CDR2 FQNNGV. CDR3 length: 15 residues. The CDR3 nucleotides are TGTGCCAGCAGCCCCCAGGGGGCGTGGACCGGGGAGCTGTTTTTT. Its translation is CASSPQGAWTGELFF.

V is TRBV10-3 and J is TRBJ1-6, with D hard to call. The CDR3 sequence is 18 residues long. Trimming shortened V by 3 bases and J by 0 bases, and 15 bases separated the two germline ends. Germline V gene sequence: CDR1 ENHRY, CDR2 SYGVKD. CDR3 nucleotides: TGTGCCATCAGTGAAGGGAGGGCCTTGAGCTCCTATAATTCACCCCTCCACTTT. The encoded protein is CAISEGRALSSYNSPLHF.

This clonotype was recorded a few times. The CDR3 reads CASSTWATNEKLFF. CDR3 nucleotide sequence: TGTGCCAGCAGTACGTGGGCAACTAATGAAAAACTGTTTTTT. The genes are TRBV11-1 and TRBJ1-4; D is unresolved. The V end lost 6 bases, the J end lost 0 bases, and 8 bases lay between the germline ends. From germline, CDR1 is SGHAT and CDR2 FQDESV (reference sequence). CDR3 length: 14 residues. The full variable domain, completed using reference TRBV11-1 and TRBJ1-4, is EAEVAQSPRYKITEKSQAVAFWCDPISGHATLYWYRQILGQGPELLVQFQDESVVDDSQLPKDRFSAERLKGVDSTLKIQPAELGDSAMYLCASSTWATNEKLFFGSGTQLSVL.

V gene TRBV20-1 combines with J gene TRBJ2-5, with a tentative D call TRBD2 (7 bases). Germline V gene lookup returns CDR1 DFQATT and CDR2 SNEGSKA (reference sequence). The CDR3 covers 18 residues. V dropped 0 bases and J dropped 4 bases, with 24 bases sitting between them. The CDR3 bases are TGCAGTGCTAGAGATCTGGCCCCCCGGGGGGCCGGCGGAGAGACCCAGTACTTC. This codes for CSARDLAPRGAGGETQYF.

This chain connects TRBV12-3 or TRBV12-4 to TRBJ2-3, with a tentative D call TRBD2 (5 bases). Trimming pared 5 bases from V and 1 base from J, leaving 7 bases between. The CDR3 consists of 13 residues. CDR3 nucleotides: TGTGCCAGCAGTATTAGCGGCACAGATACGCAGTATTTT. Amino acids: CASSISGTDTQYF.

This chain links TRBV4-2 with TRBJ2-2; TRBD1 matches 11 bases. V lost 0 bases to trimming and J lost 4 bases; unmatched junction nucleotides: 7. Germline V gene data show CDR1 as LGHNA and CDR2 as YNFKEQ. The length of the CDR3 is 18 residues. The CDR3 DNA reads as TGTGCCAGCAGCCAAGAAGGGACAGGGGGACGACCCACCGGGGAGCTGTTTTTT. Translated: CASSQEGTGGRPTGELFF.

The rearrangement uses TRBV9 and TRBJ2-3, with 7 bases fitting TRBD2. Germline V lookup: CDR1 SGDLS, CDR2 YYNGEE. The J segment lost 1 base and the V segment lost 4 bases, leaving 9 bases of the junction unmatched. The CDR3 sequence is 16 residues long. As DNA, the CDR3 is TGTGCCAGCAGCCATCCACTCAGCGGGGGCACAGATACGCAGTATTTT. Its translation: CASSHPLSGGTDTQYF. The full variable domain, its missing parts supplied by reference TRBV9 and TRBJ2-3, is DSGVTQTPKHLITATGQRVTLRCSPRSGDLSVYWYQQSLDQGLQFLIQYYNGEERAKGNILERFSAQQFPDLHSELNLSSLELGDSALYFCASSHPLSGGTDTQYFGPGTRLTVL.

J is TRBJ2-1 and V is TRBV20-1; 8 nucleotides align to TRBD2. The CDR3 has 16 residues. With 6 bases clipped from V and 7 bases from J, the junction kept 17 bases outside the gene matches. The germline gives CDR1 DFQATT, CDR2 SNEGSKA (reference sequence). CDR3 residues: CSAPAGGGGRRNEQFF. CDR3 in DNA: TGCAGTGCCCCGGCGGGAGGCGGGGGGAGAAGGAATGAGCAGTTCTTC.

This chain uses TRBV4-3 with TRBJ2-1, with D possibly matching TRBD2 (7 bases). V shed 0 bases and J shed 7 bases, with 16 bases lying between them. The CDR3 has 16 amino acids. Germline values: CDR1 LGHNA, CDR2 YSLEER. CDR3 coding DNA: TGCGCCAGCAGCCAAGAACGGGGCGGGGGCCGGAATGAGCAGTTCTTC. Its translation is CASSQERGGGRNEQFF.

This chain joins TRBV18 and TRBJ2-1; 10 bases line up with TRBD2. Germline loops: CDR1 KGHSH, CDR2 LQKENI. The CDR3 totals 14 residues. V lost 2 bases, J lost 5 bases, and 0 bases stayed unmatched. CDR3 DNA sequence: TGTGCCAGCTCACCAAGCGGGAGGGACAATGAGCAGTTCTTC. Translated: CASSPSGRDNEQFF.

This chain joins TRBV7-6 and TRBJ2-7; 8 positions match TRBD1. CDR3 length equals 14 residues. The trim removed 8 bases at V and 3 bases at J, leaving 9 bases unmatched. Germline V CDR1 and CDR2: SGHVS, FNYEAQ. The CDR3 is CASSPYDRGYEQYF. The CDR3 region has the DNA TGTGCCAGCTCCCCTTACGACAGGGGCTACGAGCAGTACTTC.

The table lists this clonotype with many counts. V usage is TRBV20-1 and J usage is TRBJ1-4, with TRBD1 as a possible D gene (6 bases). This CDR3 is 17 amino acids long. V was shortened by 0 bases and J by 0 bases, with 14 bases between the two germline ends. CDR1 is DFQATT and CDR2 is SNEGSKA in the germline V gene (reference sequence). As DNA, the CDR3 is TGCAGTGCTAGAGACCCCCCGGGGGCACCAACTAATGAAAAACTGTTTTTT. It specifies CSARDPPGAPTNEKLFF.

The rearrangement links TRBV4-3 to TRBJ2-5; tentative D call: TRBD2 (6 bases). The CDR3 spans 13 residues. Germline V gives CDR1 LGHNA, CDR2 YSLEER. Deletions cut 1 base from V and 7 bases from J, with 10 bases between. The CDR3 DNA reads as TGCGCCAGCAGCCAAGGCGAGGGAGGGACCCAGTACTTC. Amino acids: CASSQGEGGTQYF.

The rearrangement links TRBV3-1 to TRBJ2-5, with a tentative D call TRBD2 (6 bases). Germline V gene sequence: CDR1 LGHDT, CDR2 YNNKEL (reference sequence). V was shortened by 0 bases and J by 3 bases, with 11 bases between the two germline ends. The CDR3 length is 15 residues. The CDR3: CASSQDLGGEETQYF. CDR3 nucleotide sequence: TGTGCCAGCAGCCAAGATCTAGGAGGGGAAGAGACCCAGTACTTC.